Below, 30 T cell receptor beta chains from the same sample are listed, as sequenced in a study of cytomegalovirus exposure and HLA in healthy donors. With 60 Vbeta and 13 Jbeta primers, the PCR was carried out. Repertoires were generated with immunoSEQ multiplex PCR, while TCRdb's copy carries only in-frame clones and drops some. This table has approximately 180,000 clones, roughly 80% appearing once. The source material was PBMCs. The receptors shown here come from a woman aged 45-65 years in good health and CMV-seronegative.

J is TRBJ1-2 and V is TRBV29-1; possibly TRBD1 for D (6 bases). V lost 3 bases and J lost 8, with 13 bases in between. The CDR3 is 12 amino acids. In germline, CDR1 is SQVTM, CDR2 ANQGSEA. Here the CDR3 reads CSVDLPGDGYTF. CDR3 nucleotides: TGCAGCGTTGACCTACCAGGGGACGGCTACACCTTC. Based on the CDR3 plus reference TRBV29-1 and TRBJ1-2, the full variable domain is SAVISQKPSRDICQRGTSLTIQCQVDSQVTMMFWYRQQPGQSLTLIATANQGSEATYESGFVIDKFPISRPNLTFSTLTVSNMSPEDSSIYLCSVDLPGDGYTFGSGTRLTVV.

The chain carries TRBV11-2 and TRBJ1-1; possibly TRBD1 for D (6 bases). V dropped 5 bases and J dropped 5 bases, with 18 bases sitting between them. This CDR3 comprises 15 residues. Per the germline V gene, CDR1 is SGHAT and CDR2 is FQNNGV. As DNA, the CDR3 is TGTGCCAGCAGCAAGAACAGGGTTGGTGGGACTGAAGCTTTCTTT. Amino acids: CASSKNRVGGTEAFF.

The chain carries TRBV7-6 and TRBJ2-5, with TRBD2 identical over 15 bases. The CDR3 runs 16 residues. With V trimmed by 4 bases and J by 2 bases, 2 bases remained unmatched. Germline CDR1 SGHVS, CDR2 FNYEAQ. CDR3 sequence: CASSSGLAGGQETQYF. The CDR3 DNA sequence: TGTGCCAGCAGCTCCGGACTAGCGGGGGGGCAAGAGACCCAGTACTTC.

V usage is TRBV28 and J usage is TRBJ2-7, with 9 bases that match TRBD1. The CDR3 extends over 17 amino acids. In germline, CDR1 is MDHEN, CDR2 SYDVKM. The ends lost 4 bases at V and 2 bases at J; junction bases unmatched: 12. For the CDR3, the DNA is TGTGCCAGCAGTTCACCGGGGTACAGGGGGCTAACCTACGAGCAGTACTTC. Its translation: CASSSPGYRGLTYEQYF. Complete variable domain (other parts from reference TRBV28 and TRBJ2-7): DVKVTQSSRYLVKRTGEKVFLECVQDMDHENMFWYRQDPGLGLRLIYFSYDVKMKEKGDIPEGYSVSREKKERFSLILESASTNQTSMYLCASSSPGYRGLTYEQYFGPGTRLTVT.

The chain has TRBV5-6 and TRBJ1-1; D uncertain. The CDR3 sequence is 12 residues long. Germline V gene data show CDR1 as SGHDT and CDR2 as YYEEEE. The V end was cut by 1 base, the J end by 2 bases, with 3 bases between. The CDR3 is CASSLLNTEAFF. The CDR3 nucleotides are TGTGCCAGCAGCTTGCTTAACACTGAAGCTTTCTTT.

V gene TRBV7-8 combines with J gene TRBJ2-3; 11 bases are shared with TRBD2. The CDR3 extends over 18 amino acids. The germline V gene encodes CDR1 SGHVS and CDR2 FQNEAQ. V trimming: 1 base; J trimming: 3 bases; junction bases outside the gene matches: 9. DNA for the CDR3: TGTGCCAGCAGCTTAGAGGTTAGCGGGGGGGCGAGGACAGATACGCAGTATTTT. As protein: CASSLEVSGGARTDTQYF.

CDR3: CASSLGTGFYEQYF. In DNA, the CDR3 is TGTGCCAGCAGCTTGGGGACAGGGTTTTACGAGCAGTACTTC. The rearrangement links TRBV11-2 to TRBJ2-7, with 9 bases that match TRBD1. The ends lost 3 bases at V and 4 bases at J; junction bases unmatched: 4. Germline lookup yields CDR1 SGHAT and CDR2 FQNNGV. The CDR3 covers 14 residues. The variable domain in full, completed from reference TRBV11-2 and TRBJ2-7, reads EAGVAQSPRYKIIEKRQSVAFWCNPISGHATLYWYQQILGQGPKLLIQFQNNGVVDDSQLPKDRFSAERLKGVDSTLKIQPAKLEDSAVYLCASSLGTGFYEQYFGPGTRLTVT.

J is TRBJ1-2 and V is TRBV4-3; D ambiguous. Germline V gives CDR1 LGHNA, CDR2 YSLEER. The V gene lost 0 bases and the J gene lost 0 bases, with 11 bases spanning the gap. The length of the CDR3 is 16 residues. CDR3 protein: CASSQDPTVPNYGYTF. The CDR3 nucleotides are TGCGCCAGCAGCCAAGATCCAACTGTACCTAACTATGGCTACACCTTC.

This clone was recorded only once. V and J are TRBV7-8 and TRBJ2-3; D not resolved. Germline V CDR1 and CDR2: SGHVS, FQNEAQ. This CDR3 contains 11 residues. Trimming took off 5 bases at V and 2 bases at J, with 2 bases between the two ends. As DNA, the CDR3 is TGTGCCAGCAGCCACACAGATACGCAGTATTTT. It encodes CASSHTDTQYF.

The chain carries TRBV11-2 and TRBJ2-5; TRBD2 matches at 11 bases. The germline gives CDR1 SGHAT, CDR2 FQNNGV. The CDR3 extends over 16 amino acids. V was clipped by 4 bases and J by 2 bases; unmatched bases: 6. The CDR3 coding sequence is TGTGCCAGCAGCTACAGACTAGCGGGGCTGCAAGAGACCCAGTACTTC. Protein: CASSYRLAGLQETQYF.

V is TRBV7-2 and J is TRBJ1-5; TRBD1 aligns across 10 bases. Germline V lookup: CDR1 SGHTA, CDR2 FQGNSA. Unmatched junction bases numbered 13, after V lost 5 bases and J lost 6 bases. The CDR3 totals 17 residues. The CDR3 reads CASSPGGGQGTFQPQHF. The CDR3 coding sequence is TGTGCCAGCAGCCCAGGGGGGGGACAGGGGACGTTTCAGCCCCAGCATTTT.

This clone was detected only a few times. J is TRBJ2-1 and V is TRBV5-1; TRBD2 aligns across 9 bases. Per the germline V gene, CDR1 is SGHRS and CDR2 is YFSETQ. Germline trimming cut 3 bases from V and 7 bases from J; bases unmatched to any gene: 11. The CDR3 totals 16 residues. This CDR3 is CASSWGSGSSVNEQFF. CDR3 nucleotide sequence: TGCGCCAGCAGCTGGGGTAGCGGGAGTTCGGTTAATGAGCAGTTCTTC.

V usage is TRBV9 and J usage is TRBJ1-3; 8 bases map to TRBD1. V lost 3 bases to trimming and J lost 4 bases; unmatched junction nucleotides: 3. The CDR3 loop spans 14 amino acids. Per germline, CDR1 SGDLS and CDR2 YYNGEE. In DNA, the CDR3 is TGTGCCAGCAGCGGACAGGGGCTCGGAAACACCATATATTTT. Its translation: CASSGQGLGNTIYF.

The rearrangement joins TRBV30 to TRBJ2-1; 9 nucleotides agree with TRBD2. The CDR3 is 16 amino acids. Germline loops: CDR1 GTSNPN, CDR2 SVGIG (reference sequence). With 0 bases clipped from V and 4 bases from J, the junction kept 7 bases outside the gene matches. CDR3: CAWSVISGSKYNEQFF. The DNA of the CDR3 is TGTGCCTGGAGTGTGATTAGCGGGAGTAAGTACAATGAGCAGTTCTTC.

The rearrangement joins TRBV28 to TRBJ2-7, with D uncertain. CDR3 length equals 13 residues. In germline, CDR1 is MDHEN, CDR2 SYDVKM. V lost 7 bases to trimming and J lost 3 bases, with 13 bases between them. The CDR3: CASNTLTHYEQYF. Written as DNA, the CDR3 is TGTGCCAGCAACACCCTCACCCACTACGAGCAGTACTTC.

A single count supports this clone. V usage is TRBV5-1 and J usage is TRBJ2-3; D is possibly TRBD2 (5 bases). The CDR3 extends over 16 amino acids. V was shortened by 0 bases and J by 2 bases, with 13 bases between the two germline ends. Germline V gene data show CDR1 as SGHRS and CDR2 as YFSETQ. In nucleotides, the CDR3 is TGCGCCAGCAGCTTGGATACAGCGGATGACACAGATACGCAGTATTTT. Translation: CASSLDTADDTDTQYF.

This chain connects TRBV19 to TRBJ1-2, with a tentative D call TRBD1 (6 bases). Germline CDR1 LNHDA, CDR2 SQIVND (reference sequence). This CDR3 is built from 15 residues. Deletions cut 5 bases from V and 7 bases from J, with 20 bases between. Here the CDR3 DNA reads TGTGCCAGTAGTGTTTCCTTGATGGGGGCGTCTGGCTACACCTTC. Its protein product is CASSVSLMGASGYTF.

The CDR3, as DNA: TGTGCCAGCAGCTCCCACCCGGGGGGCGATGGCTACACCTTC. Translated, it gives CASSSHPGGDGYTF. V usage is TRBV7-3 and J usage is TRBJ1-2; D possibly corresponds to TRBD1 (6 bases). V dropped 4 bases and J dropped 6 bases, with 15 bases sitting between them. In germline, CDR1 is SGHTA, CDR2 FQGTGA. CDR3 length equals 14 residues.

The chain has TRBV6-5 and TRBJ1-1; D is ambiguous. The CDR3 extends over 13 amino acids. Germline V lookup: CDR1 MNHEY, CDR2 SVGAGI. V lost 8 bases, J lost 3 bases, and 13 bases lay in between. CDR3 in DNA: TGTGCCAGCGGCTACCCTCGGGACACTGAAGCTTTCTTT. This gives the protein CASGYPRDTEAFF.

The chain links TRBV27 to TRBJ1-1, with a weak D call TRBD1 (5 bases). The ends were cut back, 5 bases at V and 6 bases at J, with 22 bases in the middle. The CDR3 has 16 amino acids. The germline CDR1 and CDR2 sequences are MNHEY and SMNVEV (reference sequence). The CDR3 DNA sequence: TGTGCCAGCAGTCCTAGGACAAAGACTTCAAGGGCTGAAGCTTTCTTT. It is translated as CASSPRTKTSRAEAFF.

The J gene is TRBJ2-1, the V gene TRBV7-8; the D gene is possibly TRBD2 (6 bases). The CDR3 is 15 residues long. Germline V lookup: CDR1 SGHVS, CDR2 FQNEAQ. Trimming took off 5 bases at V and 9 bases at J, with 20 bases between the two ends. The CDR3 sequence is CASSQARLGGSEQFF. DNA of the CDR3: TGTGCCAGCAGCCAAGCTCGACTTGGGGGGAGTGAGCAGTTCTTC.

The CDR3 DNA reads as TGTGCCAGCAGACCTCCGGGACAGGTCTACGAGCAGTACTTC. Amino acid sequence: CASRPPGQVYEQYF. The V gene is TRBV6-6, the J gene TRBJ2-7, with 8 bases aligning to TRBD1. Germline lookup yields CDR1 MNHNY and CDR2 SVGAGI (reference sequence). V gave up 6 bases and J gave up 3 bases; unmatched junction bases: 7. The CDR3 consists of 14 residues.

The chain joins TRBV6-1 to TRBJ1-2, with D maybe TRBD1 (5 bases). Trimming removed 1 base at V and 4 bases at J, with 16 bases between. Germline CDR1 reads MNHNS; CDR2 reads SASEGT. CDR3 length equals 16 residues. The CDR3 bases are TGTGCCAGCAGTGAAGTTTACGGGGGATTCGGCTATGGCTACACCTTC. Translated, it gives CASSEVYGGFGYGYTF.

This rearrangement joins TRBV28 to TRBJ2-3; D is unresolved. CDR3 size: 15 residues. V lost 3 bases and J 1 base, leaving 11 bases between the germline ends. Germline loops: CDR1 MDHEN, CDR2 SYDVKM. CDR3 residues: CASSLSVGGTDTQYF. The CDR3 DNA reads TGTGCCAGCAGTTTGTCCGTAGGAGGCACAGATACGCAGTATTTT. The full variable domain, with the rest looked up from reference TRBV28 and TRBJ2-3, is DVKVTQSSRYLVKRTGEKVFLECVQDMDHENMFWYRQDPGLGLRLIYFSYDVKMKEKGDIPEGYSVSREKKERFSLILESASTNQTSMYLCASSLSVGGTDTQYFGPGTRLTVL.

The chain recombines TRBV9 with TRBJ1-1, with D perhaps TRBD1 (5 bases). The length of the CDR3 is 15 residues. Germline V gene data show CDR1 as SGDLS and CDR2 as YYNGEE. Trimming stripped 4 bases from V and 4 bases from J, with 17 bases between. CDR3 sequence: CASSPPRAGGTEAFF. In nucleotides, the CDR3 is TGTGCCAGCAGCCCCCCCCGGGCGGGGGGCACTGAAGCTTTCTTT.

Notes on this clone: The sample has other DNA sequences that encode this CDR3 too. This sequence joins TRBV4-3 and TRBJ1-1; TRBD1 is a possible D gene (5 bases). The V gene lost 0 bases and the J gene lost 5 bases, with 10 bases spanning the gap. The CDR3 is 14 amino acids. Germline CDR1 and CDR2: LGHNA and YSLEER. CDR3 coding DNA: TGCGCCAGCAGCCAAGACAGGGTGAGGACTGAAGCTTTCTTT. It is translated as CASSQDRVRTEAFF.

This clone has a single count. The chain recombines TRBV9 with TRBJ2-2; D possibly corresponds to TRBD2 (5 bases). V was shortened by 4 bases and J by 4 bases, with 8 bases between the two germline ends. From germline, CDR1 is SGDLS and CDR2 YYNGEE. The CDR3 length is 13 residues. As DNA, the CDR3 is TGTGCCAGCAGCCCCCGGGGCACCGGGGAGCTGTTTTTT. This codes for CASSPRGTGELFF.

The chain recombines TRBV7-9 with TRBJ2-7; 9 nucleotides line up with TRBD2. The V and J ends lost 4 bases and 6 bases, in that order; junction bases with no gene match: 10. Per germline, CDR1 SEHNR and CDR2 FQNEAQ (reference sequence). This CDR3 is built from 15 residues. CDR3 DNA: TGTGCCAGCAGCTCAAGCGAGGGACTAGCCTCCGAGCAGTACTTC. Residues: CASSSSEGLASEQYF. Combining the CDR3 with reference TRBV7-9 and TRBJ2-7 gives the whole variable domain DTGVSQNPRHKITKRGQNVTFRCDPISEHNRLYWYRQTLGQGPEFLTYFQNEAQLEKSRLLSDRFSAERPKGSFSTLEIQRTEQGDSAMYLCASSSSEGLASEQYFGPGTRLTVT.

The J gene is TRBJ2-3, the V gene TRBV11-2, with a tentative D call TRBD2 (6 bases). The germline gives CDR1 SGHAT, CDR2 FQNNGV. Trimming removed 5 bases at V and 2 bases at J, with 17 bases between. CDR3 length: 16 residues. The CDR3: CASSLLPGLNTDTQYF. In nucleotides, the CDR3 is TGTGCCAGCAGCCTTTTACCGGGACTCAACACAGATACGCAGTATTTT.

The CDR3 DNA is TGTGCCAGCAGTTACGGGACTAGCGGGCCGCAAGAGACCCAGTACTTC. This encodes CASSYGTSGPQETQYF. The V and J genes are TRBV28 and TRBJ2-5; 12 nucleotides agree with TRBD2. CDR3 length: 16 residues. V shed 4 bases, J shed 2 bases, and the junction held 5 bases outside the gene matches. The V gene's germline CDR1 is MDHEN and CDR2 SYDVKM. Together with reference TRBV28 and TRBJ2-5, the CDR3 gives the full variable domain: DVKVTQSSRYLVKRTGEKVFLECVQDMDHENMFWYRQDPGLGLRLIYFSYDVKMKEKGDIPEGYSVSREKKERFSLILESASTNQTSMYLCASSYGTSGPQETQYFGPGTRLLVL.